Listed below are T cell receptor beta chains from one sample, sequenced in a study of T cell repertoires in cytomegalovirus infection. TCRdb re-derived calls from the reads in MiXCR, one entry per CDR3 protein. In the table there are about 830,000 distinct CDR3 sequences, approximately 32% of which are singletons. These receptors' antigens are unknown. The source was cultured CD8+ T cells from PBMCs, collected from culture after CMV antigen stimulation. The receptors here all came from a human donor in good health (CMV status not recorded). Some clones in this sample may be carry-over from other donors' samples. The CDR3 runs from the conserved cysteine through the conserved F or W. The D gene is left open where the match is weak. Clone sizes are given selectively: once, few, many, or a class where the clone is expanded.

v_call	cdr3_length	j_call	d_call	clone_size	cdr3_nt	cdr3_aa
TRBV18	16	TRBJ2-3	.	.	TGTGCCAGCTCACCATTGGAGGCCCCTAGCACAGATACGCAGTATTTT	CASSPLEAPSTDTQYF
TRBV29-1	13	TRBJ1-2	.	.	TGCAGCGTTGAAGACCACCCTACCTATGGCTACACCTTC	CSVEDHPTYGYTF
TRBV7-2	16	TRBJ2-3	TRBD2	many	TGTGCCAGCAGCTTAGGAGCGGGGGCAGGTATAGATACGCAGTATTTT	CASSLGAGAGIDTQYF
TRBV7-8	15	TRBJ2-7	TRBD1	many	TGTGCCAGCAGCTTTTTCCGGGACAGCTCCTACGAGCAGTACTTC	CASSFFRDSSYEQYF
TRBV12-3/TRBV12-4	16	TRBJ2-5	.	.	TGTGCCAGCAGTGGGCGATGGATCCCCAACCAAGAGACCCAGTACTTC	CASSGRWIPNQETQYF
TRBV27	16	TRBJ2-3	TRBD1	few	TGTGCCAGCAGTTTATCGAGGGACAGGGGGTCAGATACGCAGTATTTT	CASSLSRDRGSDTQYF
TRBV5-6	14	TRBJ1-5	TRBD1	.	TGTGCCAACAGCTCGACAGGGGATAATCAGCCCCAGCATTTT	CANSSTGDNQPQHF
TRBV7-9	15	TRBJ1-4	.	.	TGTGCCAGCAGCGCCCCAGGGGAAACTAATGAAAAACTGTTTTTT	CASSAPGETNEKLFF
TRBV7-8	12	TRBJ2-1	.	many	TGTGCCAGCAGCTCAACAGGGACTGAGCAGTTCTTC	CASSSTGTEQFF
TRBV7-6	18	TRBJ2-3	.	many	TGTGCCAGCAGCCCTGGTGTTACAGATGAAATAGGATCAGATACGCAGTATTTT	CASSPGVTDEIGSDTQYF
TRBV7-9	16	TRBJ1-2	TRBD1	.	TGTGTCAGCGGACAAAGGGGACAGGGGTACAACTATGGCTACACCTTC	CVSGQRGQGYNYGYTF
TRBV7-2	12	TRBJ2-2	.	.	TGTGCCAGCAGTTCCCGGGACAAGGAGCTGTTTTTT	CASSSRDKELFF
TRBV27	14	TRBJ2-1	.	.	TGTGCCAGCAGTATGGCTGCGGCTGACAATGAGCAGTTCTTC	CASSMAAADNEQFF
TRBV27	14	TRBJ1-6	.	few	TGTGCCAGCAGTTTGTCAGGGGATAATTCACCCCTCCACTTT	CASSLSGDNSPLHF
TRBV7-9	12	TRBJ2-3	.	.	TGTGCCAGCAGCACCCGACAGGACTATCCCCTCTTT	CASSTRQDYPLF
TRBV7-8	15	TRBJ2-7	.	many	TGTGCCAGCAGCTCGGACCTCTCAATGTCCTACGAGCAGTACTTC	CASSSDLSMSYEQYF
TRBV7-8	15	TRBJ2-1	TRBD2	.	TGTGCCAGCAGCGCCGGACTAGCGGGGTGGTATGAGCAGTTCTTC	CASSAGLAGWYEQFF
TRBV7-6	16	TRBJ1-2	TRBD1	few	TGTGCCAGCAGCTTGTTCACAGGGGGGAATAACTATGGCTACACCTTC	CASSLFTGGNNYGYTF
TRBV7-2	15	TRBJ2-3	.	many	TGTGCCAGCAGCCCCCCGGCAGACCCCAAGGATACGCAGTATTTT	CASSPPADPKDTQYF
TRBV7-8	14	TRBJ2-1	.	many	TGTGCCAGCGGGCGGGGGCCCCAAATCAATGAGCAGTTCTTC	CASGRGPQINEQFF
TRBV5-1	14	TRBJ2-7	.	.	TGCGCCAGCAGCCGTGAGGACAGCTACGACGAGCAGTACTTC	CASSREDSYDEQYF
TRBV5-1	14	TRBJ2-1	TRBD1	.	TGCGCCAGCAGCGGGGGACAGGGCTGGAATGAGCAGTTCTTC	CASSGGQGWNEQFF
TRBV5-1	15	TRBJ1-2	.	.	TGCGCCAGCAGCCCGGAGGGGGGCCAGGCGGATGGCTACACCTTC	CASSPEGGQADGYTF
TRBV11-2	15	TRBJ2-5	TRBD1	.	TGTGCCAGCACCCCCCGGGACAGGGATGATGAGACCCAGTACTTC	CASTPRDRDDETQYF
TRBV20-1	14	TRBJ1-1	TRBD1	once	TGCAGTGCTAGGGGGACAGGGTGCGACACTGAAGCTTTCTTT	CSARGTGCDTEAFF
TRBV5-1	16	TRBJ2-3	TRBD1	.	TGCGCCAGCAGCACCCCGACAGGGATGCAAAAAGATACGCAGTATTTT	CASSTPTGMQKDTQYF
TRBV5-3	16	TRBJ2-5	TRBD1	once	TGTGCCAGCAGCTGGATGGATACAGGGGGTCAAGAGACCCAGTACTTC	CASSWMDTGGQETQYF
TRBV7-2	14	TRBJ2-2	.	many	TGTGCCAGCACCCACTCCTGGGGAACCGGGGAGCTGTTTTTT	CASTHSWGTGELFF
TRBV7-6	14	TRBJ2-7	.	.	TGTGCCAGCAGCTTACCTTCGGACAGCTACGAGCAGTACTTC	CASSLPSDSYEQYF
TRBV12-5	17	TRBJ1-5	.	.	TGTGCTAGTGGTTTGGTAGCTGGGGGGGGTGGGAATCAGCCCCAGCATTTT	CASGLVAGGGGNQPQHF
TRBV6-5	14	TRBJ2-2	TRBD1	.	TGTGCCAGCAGCCGTGCAGGGGGCACCGGGGAGCTGTTTTTT	CASSRAGGTGELFF
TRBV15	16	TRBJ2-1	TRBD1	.	TGTGCCACCAGCAGAGAAGCAGGGGGCTCCTACAATGAGCAGTTCTTC	CATSREAGGSYNEQFF
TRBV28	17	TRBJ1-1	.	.	TGTGCCAGCAGCCAGGGAGACAGGATAGACTTGAACACTGAAGCTTTCTTT	CASSQGDRIDLNTEAFF
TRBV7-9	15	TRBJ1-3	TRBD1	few	TGTGCCAGCAGCTCCGGGACAGCCCCGGGAAACACCATATATTTT	CASSSGTAPGNTIYF
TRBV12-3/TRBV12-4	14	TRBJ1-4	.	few	TGTGCCAGCAGCTTTCAAACAGGGTCTGTTAAACTGTTTTTT	CASSFQTGSVKLFF
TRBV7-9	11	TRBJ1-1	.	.	TGTGCCAGCAACTATAAAACCGAAGCTTTCTTT	CASNYKTEAFF
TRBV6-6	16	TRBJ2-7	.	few	TGTGCCAGCAGCCTTAAGCATCCAGGGCCCTTTTACGAGCAGTACTTC	CASSLKHPGPFYEQYF
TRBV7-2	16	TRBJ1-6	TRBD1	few	TGTGCCAGCATCCAGGGGGACAACTCATATAATTCACCCCTCCACTTT	CASIQGDNSYNSPLHF
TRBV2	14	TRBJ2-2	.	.	TGTGCCAGCAGTGAGGGCAGGAACACCGGGGAGCTGTTTTTT	CASSEGRNTGELFF
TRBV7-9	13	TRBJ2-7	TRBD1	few	TGTGCCAGCAGCCGGACAGGGCTCTACGAGCAGTACTTC	CASSRTGLYEQYF
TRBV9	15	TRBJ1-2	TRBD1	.	TGTGCCAGCAGCGCCCGTATGGACAGGGCGCAGGGCTACACCTTC	CASSARMDRAQGYTF
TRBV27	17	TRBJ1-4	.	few	TGTGCCAGCAGTTCGTTGACAGGAGTCGCAACTAATGAAAAACTGTTTTTT	CASSSLTGVATNEKLFF
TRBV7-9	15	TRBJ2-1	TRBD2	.	TGTGCCAGCAGCGGACTAGCCCCCAGAGACAATGAGCAGTTCTTC	CASSGLAPRDNEQFF
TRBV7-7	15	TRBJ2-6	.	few	TGTGCTAGCAGTCCAATACTCTCTGGGGCCAACGTCCTGACTTTC	CASSPILSGANVLTF
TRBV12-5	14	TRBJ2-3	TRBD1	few	TGTGCTAGTGGTTTGGGGGACAGGGGAGATACGCAGTATTTT	CASGLGDRGDTQYF
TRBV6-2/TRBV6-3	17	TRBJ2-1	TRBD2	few	TGTGCCAGCAGTTACAGGGGCGGGGGGGCGGCCTACAATGAGCAGTTCTTC	CASSYRGGGAAYNEQFF
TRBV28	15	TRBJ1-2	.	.	TGTGCCAGCAGTTTATACGGACTGATCGGGTCTGGCTACACCTTC	CASSLYGLIGSGYTF
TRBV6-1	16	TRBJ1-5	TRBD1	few	TGTGCCAGCAGCCCGGGACAGGGAAAAGGGGGTCAGCCCCAGCATTTT	CASSPGQGKGGQPQHF
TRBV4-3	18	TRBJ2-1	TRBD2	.	TGCGCCAGCAGCCAAGGATCGGGACTAGCGGGGGAGGGGAATGAGCAGTTCTTC	CASSQGSGLAGEGNEQFF
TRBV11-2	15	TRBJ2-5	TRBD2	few	TGTGCCAGCAGCTCGGGACTAGCGGAACAAGAGACCCAGTACTTC	CASSSGLAEQETQYF
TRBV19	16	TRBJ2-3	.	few	TGTGCCAGTAGTCCCCGACAGGGAGGACTCCTAGATACGCAGTATTTT	CASSPRQGGLLDTQYF
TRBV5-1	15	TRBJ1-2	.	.	TGCGCCAGCAGCTTGAGGAAGGACAGCAACTATGGCTACACCTTC	CASSLRKDSNYGYTF
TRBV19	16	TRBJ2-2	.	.	TGTGCCAGTAGTATAGATGACAGGCCGAACACCGGGGAGCTGTTTTTT	CASSIDDRPNTGELFF
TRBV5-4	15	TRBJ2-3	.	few	TGTGCCAGCAGAGGGCAGGGCGCTAGCACAGATACGCAGTATTTT	CASRGQGASTDTQYF
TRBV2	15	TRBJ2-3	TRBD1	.	TGTGCCAGCAGTGAAGGGACAGGAAACACAGATACGCAGTATTTT	CASSEGTGNTDTQYF
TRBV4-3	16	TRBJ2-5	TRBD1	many	TGCGCCAGCAGCCGAGGGACAGGGGGATCGGGAGAGACCCAGTACTTC	CASSRGTGGSGETQYF
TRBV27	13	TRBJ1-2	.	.	TGTGCCAGTTCAAATGGTATTGTGTATGGCTACACCTTC	CASSNGIVYGYTF
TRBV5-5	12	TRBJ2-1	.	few	TGTGCCAGCACCCTGGCGGGGAATGAGCAGTTCTTC	CASTLAGNEQFF
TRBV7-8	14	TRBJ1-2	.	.	TGTGCCAGCAGCTTGGGGGAGGGAGACTATGGCTACACCTTC	CASSLGEGDYGYTF
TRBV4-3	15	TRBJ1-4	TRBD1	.	TGCGCCAGCAGCCAAGGACAGGGGCGAGGGGAAAAACTGTTTTTT	CASSQGQGRGEKLFF